The 21 T cell receptor beta chains below come from one sample, sequenced in a study of blood T cell repertoires in COVID-19. TCRdb's copy holds only in-frame clones and misses some; the assay was immunoSEQ multiplex PCR. The repertoire holds 250,000 or so clones, with about 85% as singletons. Source material: PBMCs or T cells enriched from blood (not recorded which). Receptor source: a woman between 50 and 59 years old who had been exposed to COVID-19.

The chain joins TRBV18 to TRBJ1-5; TRBD1 matches 9 bases. With V trimmed by 3 bases and J by 0 bases, 3 bases remained unmatched. The length of the CDR3 is 16 residues. Germline V gene data show CDR1 as KGHSH and CDR2 as LQKENI. CDR3 sequence (DNA): TGTGCCAGCTCACCGGACAGGGGATTTAGCAATCAGCCCCAGCATTTT. It yields the protein CASSPDRGFSNQPQHF.

CDR3 bases: TGTGCCAGCAGCCTACGCCCAGGGGGCCCCTCTAACTATGGCTACACCTTC. Translation gives CASSLRPGGPSNYGYTF. The V gene is TRBV11-2, the J gene TRBJ1-2; 8 bases are a match to TRBD1. The CDR3 is made up of 17 amino acids. Per germline, CDR1 SGHAT and CDR2 FQNNGV. The junction had 11 bases not matched to a gene; V was cut back by 5 bases and J by 0 bases.

This chain connects TRBV6-5 to TRBJ2-1, with D perhaps TRBD2 (6 bases). V dropped 6 bases and J dropped 8 bases, with 14 bases sitting between them. The CDR3 totals 13 residues. Germline values: CDR1 MNHEY, CDR2 SVGAGI. CDR3 sequence: CASSRLVWDEQFF. CDR3 sequence (DNA): TGTGCCAGCAGCCGACTAGTCTGGGATGAGCAGTTCTTC.

This chain uses TRBV5-1 with TRBJ2-1; 10 bases align to TRBD2. Germline values: CDR1 SGHRS, CDR2 YFSETQ. The V gene end was trimmed by 4 bases and the J gene end by 4 bases; junction bases not matched to a gene: 8. The CDR3 spans 16 residues. The CDR3 is CASSPRFSGGYNEQFF. Written as DNA, the CDR3 is TGCGCCAGCAGCCCCCGGTTTAGCGGGGGGTACAATGAGCAGTTCTTC.

The chain carries TRBV30 and TRBJ2-3; tentatively, D is TRBD2 (7 bases). V was shortened by 0 bases and J by 13 bases, with 23 bases between the two germline ends. Germline V lookup: CDR1 GTSNPN, CDR2 SVGIG (reference sequence). The CDR3 is 15 amino acids. CDR3 nucleotide sequence: TGTGCCTGGAGTGTTGGGGGGGCGGGGGCCCCCCCAGAGTATTTT. Residues: CAWSVGGAGAPPEYF.

This clone was counted a few times. DNA of the CDR3: TGTGCCAGCAGCTTAGCTCTAGCACCCTACGAGCAGTACTTC. This translates into CASSLALAPYEQYF. V gene TRBV7-2 combines with J gene TRBJ2-7, with D maybe TRBD2 (5 bases). The germline gives CDR1 SGHTA, CDR2 FQGNSA. The CDR3 totals 14 residues. With 0 bases removed from V and 2 bases from J, the gap between germline ends came to 8 bases.

This sequence joins TRBV5-6 and TRBJ1-4, with D unresolved. Germline CDR1 reads SGHDT; CDR2 reads YYEEEE. V was clipped by 0 bases and J by 6 bases, with 9 bases between them. The CDR3 runs 14 residues. This CDR3 reads CASSLDGFDEKLFF. The CDR3 DNA is TGTGCCAGCAGCTTGGACGGGTTTGATGAAAAACTGTTTTTT.

This chain joins TRBV9 and TRBJ2-2; 14 nucleotides align to TRBD2. The J segment lost 3 bases and the V segment lost 6 bases, leaving 10 bases of the junction unmatched. The CDR3 is made up of 18 amino acids. Germline CDR1 reads SGDLS; CDR2 reads YYNGEE. CDR3 residues: CASTGETSGGAYTGELFF. CDR3 sequence (DNA): TGTGCCAGCACCGGAGAGACTAGCGGGGGGGCCTACACCGGGGAGCTGTTTTTT.

V usage is TRBV6-5 and J usage is TRBJ1-4; 8 bases align to TRBD1. V lost 6 bases, J lost 1 base, and 4 bases stayed unmatched. The CDR3 extends over 15 amino acids. From germline, CDR1 is MNHEY and CDR2 SVGAGI. For the CDR3, the DNA is TGTGCCAGCAGAGACAGGGGAGGAACTAATGAAAAACTGTTTTTT. This sequence encodes CASRDRGGTNEKLFF.

This sequence joins TRBV28 and TRBJ2-7; D gene unclear. This CDR3 is built from 11 residues. V lost 6 bases and J 0 bases, leaving 3 bases between the germline ends. CDR1 MDHEN and CDR2 SYDVKM come from the germline V gene. The CDR3 nucleotides read TGTGCCAGCAGCTACTCCTACGAGCAGTACTTC. This sequence encodes CASSYSYEQYF.

This clone was observed once. This chain uses TRBV19 with TRBJ1-1; D might be TRBD1 (5 bases). V gave up 5 bases and J gave up 0 bases, with 19 bases separating them. CDR3 length equals 17 residues. Per germline, CDR1 LNHDA and CDR2 SQIVND (reference sequence). The chain's CDR3 is CASSPQPGTLMNTEAFF. The CDR3 region has the DNA TGTGCCAGTAGTCCCCAACCTGGGACTTTAATGAACACTGAAGCTTTCTTT.

V is TRBV24-1 and J is TRBJ2-2; TRBD1 is a possible D gene (5 bases). CDR3 length: 13 residues. Germline assignment: CDR1 KGHDR and CDR2 SFDVKD. V lost 9 bases to trimming and J lost 0 bases, with 7 bases between them. CDR3 residues: CATSQANTGELFF. As DNA, the CDR3 is TGTGCCACCTCACAGGCGAACACCGGGGAGCTGTTTTTT.

The J gene is TRBJ2-3, the V gene TRBV19; 7 bases are shared with TRBD1. The CDR3 contains 15 residues. V lost 5 bases and J lost 3; bases outside the gene matches: 8. Germline assignment: CDR1 LNHDA and CDR2 SQIVND (reference sequence). The CDR3 sequence: CASSSTGVATDTQYF. For the CDR3, the DNA is TGTGCCAGTAGTTCCACAGGGGTCGCAACAGATACGCAGTATTTT.

On this clone: Compared with germline, one end of the junction differs, possibly owing to a read error. This sequence joins TRBV27 and TRBJ2-1, with 8 nucleotides matching TRBD2. Germline CDR1 MNHEY, CDR2 SMNVEV (reference sequence). There are 15 residues in the CDR3. CDR3 sequence (DNA): TGTGCCAGCAGTTTTCGGGGGGGGCCGATCAATGAACAGTTCTTC. Amino acid sequence: CASSFRGGPINEQFF.

The count of this clone is one. V gene TRBV5-1 combines with J gene TRBJ1-3; weak D call: TRBD1 (5 bases). The V end lost 4 bases, the J end lost 2 bases, and 10 bases lay between the germline ends. The CDR3 extends over 14 amino acids. Per germline, CDR1 SGHRS and CDR2 YFSETQ. The CDR3 DNA follows: TGCGCCAGCAGCCCTCAGGGTCCTGGAAACACCATATATTTT. This translates into CASSPQGPGNTIYF.

The chain links TRBV5-8 to TRBJ1-5; D unclear. V was clipped by 0 bases and J by 6 bases, with 4 bases between them. The CDR3 covers 12 residues. Germline CDR1 is SGHTS and CDR2 is YDEGEE. The CDR3 sequence: CASSLDGQPQHF. CDR3 DNA sequence: TGTGCCAGCAGCTTGGACGGTCAGCCCCAGCATTTT.

In this sample, this clone turned up a few times. For the CDR3, the DNA is TGTGCCAGCAGCTTAGGCGGTCCGGGGCAAGAGACCCAGTACTTC. It is translated as CASSLGGPGQETQYF. The gene calls are TRBV11-3 and TRBJ2-5; possibly TRBD2 for D (5 bases). The CDR3 covers 15 residues. Germline V lookup: CDR1 SGHNT, CDR2 YENEEA. Trimming removed 1 base at V and 2 bases at J, with 11 bases between.

The J gene is TRBJ2-7, the V gene TRBV6-5, with 8 bases identical to TRBD2. The V and J ends lost 7 bases and 7 bases, in that order; junction bases with no gene match: 15. This CDR3 region has 15 residues. The V gene's germline CDR1 is MNHEY and CDR2 SVGAGI. The CDR3 DNA sequence: TGTGCCAGCACGGCGGGAGGAGTTAACAAATGGGAGCAGTACTTC. Translating gives CASTAGGVNKWEQYF.

The chain employs TRBV7-9 and TRBJ2-3, with D tentatively TRBD2 (5 bases). V lost 1 base to trimming and J lost 6 bases, with 11 bases between them. Germline V CDR1 and CDR2: SEHNR, FQNEAQ (reference sequence). CDR3 length: 14 residues. CDR3 sequence (DNA): TGTGCCAGCAGCTTAGAGACTACGGGGGATACGCAGTATTTT. Translated, it gives CASSLETTGDTQYF. Full variable domain (missing parts from reference TRBV7-9 and TRBJ2-3): DTGVSQNPRHKITKRGQNVTFRCDPISEHNRLYWYRQTLGQGPEFLTYFQNEAQLEKSRLLSDRFSAERPKGSFSTLEIQRTEQGDSAMYLCASSLETTGDTQYFGPGTRLTVL.

The V call is TRBV7-2, the J call TRBJ2-1; TRBD2 aligns across 10 bases. Germline CDR1 and CDR2: SGHTA and FQGNSA. This CDR3 has 15 residues. Trimming took 7 bases from V and 7 from J; bases not matched to a gene: 10. The CDR3 reads CASTSQSGGANEQFF. The CDR3 DNA follows: TGTGCCAGCACCTCCCAAAGCGGGGGGGCAAATGAGCAGTTCTTC.

The chain uses TRBV5-6 and TRBJ2-7; 11 bases are a match to TRBD1. The junction had 1 base not matched to a gene; V was cut back by 4 bases and J by 4 bases. The length of the CDR3 is 13 residues. Germline V gene sequence: CDR1 SGHDT, CDR2 YYEEEE. CDR3 DNA sequence: TGTGCCAGCAGCGGGACAGGGGGATACGAGCAGTACTTC. Its protein is CASSGTGGYEQYF.